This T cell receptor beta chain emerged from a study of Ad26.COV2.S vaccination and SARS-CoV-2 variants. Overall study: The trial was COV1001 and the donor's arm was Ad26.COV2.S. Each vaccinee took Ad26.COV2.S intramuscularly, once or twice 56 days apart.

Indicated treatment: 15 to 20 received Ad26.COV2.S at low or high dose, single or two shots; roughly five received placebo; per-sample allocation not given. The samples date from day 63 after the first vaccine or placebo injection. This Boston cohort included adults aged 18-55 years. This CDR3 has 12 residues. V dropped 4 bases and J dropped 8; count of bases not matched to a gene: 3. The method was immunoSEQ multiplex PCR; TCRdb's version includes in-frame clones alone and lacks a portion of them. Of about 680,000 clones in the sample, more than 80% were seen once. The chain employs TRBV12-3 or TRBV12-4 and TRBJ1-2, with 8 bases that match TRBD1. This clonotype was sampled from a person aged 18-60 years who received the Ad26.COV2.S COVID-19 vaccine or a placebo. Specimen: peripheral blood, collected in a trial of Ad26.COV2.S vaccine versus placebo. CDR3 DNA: TGTGCCAGCAGTTCAGGGGGCCGGGGCTACACCTTC. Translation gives CASSSGGRGYTF.